This T cell receptor beta chain was obtained from a study of blood T cell repertoires in COVID-19. At the level of the study: The origin of the acute and convalescent COVID-19 samples was the United States, Italy and Spain.

The V gene's germline CDR1 is SEHNR and CDR2 FQNEAQ (reference sequence). V was trimmed by 2 bases and J by 0 bases, leaving 7 bases between them. The CDR3 consists of 14 residues. Sequencing was performed with immunoSEQ multiplex PCR; in TCRdb, only in-frame clones are kept and a portion is missing. The sample has some 290,000 clones, about 90% seen once. The material sequenced was peripheral blood. The origin of this receptor is a woman aged 25 to 45 with COVID-19, enrolled during active disease. The V call is TRBV7-9, the J call TRBJ1-1, with a weak D call TRBD1 (5 bases). CDR3 residues: CASSLQGLNTEAFF. The CDR3 DNA is TGTGCCAGCAGCTTACAGGGATTGAACACTGAAGCTTTCTTT. The full variable domain, rest sourced from reference TRBV7-9 and TRBJ1-1, is DTGVSQNPRHKITKRGQNVTFRCDPISEHNRLYWYRQTLGQGPEFLTYFQNEAQLEKSRLLSDRFSAERPKGSFSTLEIQRTEQGDSAMYLCASSLQGLNTEAFFGQGTRLTVV.